A selection of T cell receptor beta chains follows, all from one sample in a study of T-cell memory formation after mild COVID-19. From the 5' RACE reads, TCRdb called clonotypes with MiXCR, one entry per CDR3 protein. This sample has approximately 99,000 distinct CDR3 sequences, with roughly a sixth found just once. The sequencing input was PBMCs or a T cell subset sorted from them (not recorded which). The receptors come from a man between 18 and 29 years old who had mild COVID-19 (a few samples of this study predate the infection). Cell type and time point are not known. Each CDR3 is given with its conserved first and last residue. D genes are given only for firm matches. Part of the rows lack a size; the others show once, few, many or a class for expanded clones.

14	TRBV7-3	-	TRBJ2-2	-	CASSGDTNTGELFF	TGTGCCAGCAGTGGGGACACCAACACCGGGGAGCTGTTTTTT
13	TRBV4-3	-	TRBJ2-7	-	CASSQDTALEQYF	TGCGCCAGCAGCCAAGACACAGCCCTCGAGCAGTACTTC
13	TRBV6-2/TRBV6-3	-	TRBJ1-2	TRBD1	CASSPGQTYGYTF	TGTGCCAGCAGTCCGGGACAGACCTATGGCTACACCTTC
12	TRBV6-5	few	TRBJ2-5	TRBD2	CASSGLAETQYF	TGTGCCAGCAGCGGACTAGCGGAGACCCAGTACTTC
14	TRBV3-1	-	TRBJ2-5	-	CASSTQGGGETQYF	TGTGCCAGCAGCACACAGGGGGGGGGCGAGACCCAGTACTTC
16	TRBV21-1	-	TRBJ1-5	-	CASSKEGSISNQPQHF	TGTGCCAGCAGCAAAGAGGGCAGTATTAGCAATCAGCCCCAGCATTTT
13	TRBV5-1	few	TRBJ1-1	-	CASSEDGNTEAFF	TGCGCCAGCTCGGAGGACGGGAACACTGAAGCTTTCTTT
16	TRBV5-1	-	TRBJ1-1	TRBD1	CASSLATGALNTEAFF	TGCGCCAGCAGCTTGGCTACAGGGGCCCTGAACACTGAAGCTTTCTTT
13	TRBV7-2	-	TRBJ1-2	-	CASSETEIYGYTF	TGTGCCAGCAGCGAGACAGAGATATATGGCTACACCTTC
17	TRBV2	-	TRBJ1-3	TRBD1	CARRDRGPLFSGNTIYF	TGTGCCAGACGGGACAGGGGTCCCCTTTTCTCTGGAAACACCATATATTTT
13	TRBV6-2/TRBV6-3	-	TRBJ2-1	-	CASRNGQMNEQFF	TGTGCCAGCAGAAACGGACAGATGAATGAGCAGTTCTTC
17	TRBV6-5	few	TRBJ1-1	-	CASSYGPDLLMNTEAFF	TGTGCCAGCAGTTACGGTCCAGATCTATTAATGAACACTGAAGCTTTCTTT
17	TRBV12-3/TRBV12-4	many	TRBJ2-6	TRBD1	CASHAGQGFSGANVLTF	TGTGCCTCACACGCGGGACAGGGTTTTTCTGGGGCCAACGTCCTGACTTTC
14	TRBV5-1	few	TRBJ2-7	TRBD1	CASSAGQGTNEQYF	TGCGCCAGCAGCGCGGGACAGGGGACAAACGAGCAGTACTTC
17	TRBV7-2	-	TRBJ2-3	TRBD2	CASSFLLAGGRADTQYF	TGTGCCAGCAGCTTCCTACTAGCGGGGGGGCGTGCAGATACGCAGTATTTT
12	TRBV3-1	-	TRBJ2-2	-	CASLGGGGELFF	TGTGCCAGCCTCGGCGGCGGCGGGGAGCTGTTTTTT
12	TRBV7-2	-	TRBJ2-4	TRBD2	CASSSVGGIQYF	TGTGCCAGCAGCTCTGTCGGGGGGATTCAGTACTTC
14	TRBV18	-	TRBJ1-1	-	CASSPTVPNTEAFF	TGTGCCAGCTCACCAACAGTGCCCAACACTGAAGCTTTCTTT
14	TRBV5-6	-	TRBJ1-2	-	CASSFEGGIYGYTF	TGTGCCAGCAGCTTCGAAGGGGGGATCTATGGCTACACCTTC
14	TRBV5-1	-	TRBJ2-5	TRBD1	CATRPGQGGETQYF	TGCGCCACCCGCCCCGGACAGGGGGGAGAGACCCAGTACTTC
14	TRBV7-9	few	TRBJ1-5	-	CASSLARGGGPQHF	TGTGCCAGCAGCTTAGCGCGGGGGGGTGGGCCCCAGCATTTT
13	TRBV9	few	TRBJ2-1	TRBD1	CASSVDRANEQFF	TGTGCCAGCAGCGTGGACAGGGCTAATGAGCAGTTCTTC
15	TRBV7-3	-	TRBJ2-5	TRBD2	CASSLSSGGGETQYF	TGTGCCAGCAGCTTATCTAGCGGGGGTGGAGAGACCCAGTACTTC
15	TRBV4-2	-	TRBJ2-3	-	CASSPRGRGTDTQYF	TGTGCCAGCAGCCCTCGGGGCCGGGGCACAGATACGCAGTATTTT
14	TRBV7-9	few	TRBJ1-1	-	CASSLEQGNTEAFF	TGTGCCAGCAGCTTAGAACAGGGAAACACTGAAGCTTTCTTT
15	TRBV5-1	few	TRBJ2-1	-	CASSLEDLVYNEQFF	TGCGCCAGCAGCTTGGAGGATCTCGTTTACAATGAGCAGTTCTTC
14	TRBV4-3	-	TRBJ2-1	-	CASSRSDGGYEQFF	TGCGCCAGCAGCCGGTCCGATGGGGGCTATGAGCAGTTCTTC
14	TRBV9	-	TRBJ1-1	TRBD1	CASSVTGGWTEAFF	TGTGCCAGCAGCGTAACAGGGGGCTGGACTGAAGCTTTCTTT
14	TRBV5-4	many	TRBJ1-1	-	CASRPDSDNTEAFF	TGTGCCAGCAGACCCGACAGTGACAACACTGAAGCTTTCTTT
15	TRBV2	-	TRBJ2-6	-	CASSEETGWANVLTF	TGTGCCAGCAGTGAAGAAACAGGTTGGGCCAACGTCCTGACTTTC
13	TRBV24-1	-	TRBJ1-1	-	CATREGSNTEAFF	TGTGCCACCAGGGAGGGTTCGAACACTGAAGCTTTCTTT
14	TRBV6-2/TRBV6-3	few	TRBJ2-4	-	CASSSIVYRDSQYF	TGTGCCAGCAGTTCAATAGTATACCGGGACTCTCAGTACTTC
13	TRBV20-1	-	TRBJ1-2	-	CSASTGTNYGYTF	TGCAGTGCTAGTACAGGGACTAACTATGGCTACACCTTC
14	TRBV5-1	-	TRBJ1-1	-	CASSFHGENTEAFF	TGCGCCAGCAGCTTTCACGGGGAGAACACTGAAGCTTTCTTT
15	TRBV9	-	TRBJ2-3	TRBD2	CASSVVSGLTDTQYF	TGTGCCAGCAGCGTGGTTAGCGGGCTCACAGATACGCAGTATTTT
14	TRBV12-5	once	TRBJ2-3	-	CASGVSGSTDTQYF	TGTGCTAGTGGTGTTAGCGGAAGCACAGATACGCAGTATTTT
12	TRBV5-5	-	TRBJ1-1	-	CASSLYAGVAFF	TGTGCCAGCAGCTTGTATGCAGGGGTTGCTTTCTTT
13	TRBV15	few	TRBJ1-5	-	CATSIMSDQPQHF	TGTGCCACCAGCATTATGAGCGATCAGCCCCAGCATTTT
15	TRBV5-1	-	TRBJ2-2	-	CASSLDSLNTGELFF	TGCGCCAGCAGCTTAGACAGCCTAAACACCGGGGAGCTGTTTTTT
13	TRBV10-3	-	TRBJ2-5	-	CAISRLEGETQYF	TGTGCCATCAGTCGCCTGGAGGGAGAGACCCAGTACTTC
15	TRBV10-3	-	TRBJ1-2	-	CAISDPPGRGYGYTF	TGTGCCATCAGTGATCCCCCTGGTAGAGGGTATGGCTACACCTTC
15	TRBV27	-	TRBJ1-4	-	CASSFSPGSNEKLFF	TGTGCCAGCAGTTTCTCCCCGGGGTCTAATGAAAAACTGTTTTTT
18	TRBV4-2	-	TRBJ2-2	TRBD2	CASSRKTSGGAYAGELFF	TGTGCCAGCAGCCGAAAGACTAGCGGGGGGGCCTATGCCGGGGAGCTGTTTTTT
14	TRBV2	many	TRBJ2-5	TRBD2	CASTFWGGPQTQYF	TGTGCCAGCACCTTTTGGGGGGGACCTCAGACCCAGTACTTC
14	TRBV28	many	TRBJ2-5	-	CASRQPREGETQYF	TGTGCCAGCAGGCAACCCAGGGAAGGAGAGACCCAGTACTTC
14	TRBV7-2	-	TRBJ2-5	-	CASREGGLVETQYF	TGTGCCAGCAGAGAGGGAGGATTGGTAGAGACCCAGTACTTC
14	TRBV6-5	few	TRBJ2-1	-	CASSYAGIHNEQFF	TGTGCCAGCAGTTACGCGGGGATCCACAATGAGCAGTTCTTC
13	TRBV5-1	-	TRBJ2-2	-	CASRSQDTGELFF	TGCGCCAGCAGATCGCAGGACACCGGGGAGCTGTTTTTT
18	TRBV7-8	many	TRBJ1-5	TRBD1	CASSPRDRSGYSNQPQHF	TGTGCCAGCAGCCCCAGGGACAGGAGTGGATATAGCAATCAGCCCCAGCATTTT